These 18 T cell receptor beta chains were sequenced from one sample in a study of shared clonotypes between healthy human individuals. Sequencing used immunoSEQ multiplex PCR; TCRdb keeps in-frame clones, though not all of them. Of around 700,000 clones listed, around 72% are singletons. Source material: memory CD4+ T cells sorted from blood. Subset: CD45RA-negative fraction. Source of these receptors: a woman in her twenties or thirties in good health.

The chain uses TRBV30 and TRBJ2-7; D unresolved. The CDR3 runs 12 residues. Germline V gives CDR1 GTSNPN, CDR2 SVGIG (reference sequence). Trimming removed 2 bases at V and 4 bases at J, with 9 bases between. The CDR3 DNA sequence: TGTGCCTGGAGTACTCAGACATACGAGCAGTACTTC. Translating gives CAWSTQTYEQYF.

In this sample, this clone turned up once. The rearrangement uses TRBV27 and TRBJ1-5; 7 bases are shared with TRBD1. Germline values: CDR1 MNHEY, CDR2 SMNVEV (reference sequence). The CDR3 length is 14 residues. V dropped 5 bases and J dropped 4; count of bases not matched to a gene: 5. The CDR3 DNA follows: TGTGCCAGCAGTCAAGGACAGGAGAATCAGCCCCAGCATTTT. Translation gives CASSQGQENQPQHF.

This chain links TRBV4-2 with TRBJ2-5, with D uncertain. Trimming took 4 bases from V and 3 from J, leaving 15 bases between them. This CDR3 contains 15 residues. Per the germline V gene, CDR1 is LGHNA and CDR2 is YNFKEQ. The CDR3 loop reads CASSRNPGSEETQYF. CDR3 nucleotides: TGTGCCAGCAGCCGAAATCCGGGCTCCGAAGAGACCCAGTACTTC.

The V and J genes are TRBV5-4 and TRBJ2-3; 10 bases fit TRBD2. The junction had 5 bases not matched to a gene; V was cut back by 5 bases and J by 2 bases. The CDR3 totals 15 residues. From germline, CDR1 is SGHNT and CDR2 YYREEE (reference sequence). DNA of the CDR3: TGTGCCAGCAGGATAGCGGGAGGACCCACAGATACGCAGTATTTT. Translating it yields CASRIAGGPTDTQYF.

V gene TRBV7-9 combines with J gene TRBJ1-1; D perhaps matches TRBD1 (5 bases). Per germline, CDR1 SEHNR and CDR2 FQNEAQ (reference sequence). V dropped 5 bases and J dropped 0 bases, with 10 bases sitting between them. The CDR3 is 14 amino acids. In DNA form, the CDR3 reads TGTGCCAGCAGCCGACGACAGATGAACACTGAAGCTTTCTTT. Translation gives CASSRRQMNTEAFF.

The genes are TRBV10-3 and TRBJ2-7, with D perhaps being TRBD1 or TRBD2 (5 bases each). Germline loops: CDR1 ENHRY, CDR2 SYGVKD. CDR3 length equals 15 residues. V lost 2 bases and J lost 4, with 15 bases in between. CDR3 protein: CAISEPPGQLYEQYF. Here the CDR3 DNA reads TGTGCCATCAGTGAGCCCCCGGGGCAACTGTACGAGCAGTACTTC.

This clone was observed once. The chain uses TRBV5-5 and TRBJ1-2; 8 bases align to TRBD1. Germline CDR1 is SGHKS and CDR2 is YYEKEE (reference sequence). The V segment lost 3 bases and the J segment 2 bases; nucleotides outside the gene matches: 3. CDR3 length: 14 residues. In DNA, the CDR3 is TGTGCCAGCAGCTCTTGGACAGGGAACTATGGCTACACCTTC. Amino acids: CASSSWTGNYGYTF. The variable domain in full, with the rest retrieved from reference TRBV5-5 and TRBJ1-2, is DAGVTQSPTHLIKTRGQQVTLRCSPISGHKSVSWYQQVLGQGPQFIFQYYEKEERGRGNFPDRFSARQFPNYSSELNVNALLLGDSALYLCASSSWTGNYGYTFGSGTRLTVV.

This chain joins TRBV18 and TRBJ2-1, with 10 bases that match TRBD2. V was clipped by 4 bases and J by 8 bases; unmatched bases: 8. Germline V gives CDR1 KGHSH, CDR2 LQKENI. The CDR3 consists of 15 residues. In nucleotides, the CDR3 is TGTGCCAGCTCACAACTCCTAGCGGGAGCTGATGAGCAGTTCTTC. Amino acids: CASSQLLAGADEQFF.

This chain uses TRBV18 with TRBJ1-1, with 11 bases that match TRBD1. With V trimmed by 5 bases and J by 10 bases, 3 bases remained unmatched. Germline lookup yields CDR1 KGHSH and CDR2 LQKENI. The CDR3 extends over 12 amino acids. The CDR3 sequence is CASSGTGGGAFF. CDR3 in DNA: TGTGCCAGCTCAGGGACAGGGGGGGGAGCTTTCTTT.

A single count supports this clone. The J gene is TRBJ2-4, the V gene TRBV28; the D is unclear. Germline CDR1 MDHEN, CDR2 SYDVKM. This CDR3 region has 14 residues. Trimming pared 7 bases from V and 0 bases from J, leaving 10 bases between. The CDR3 DNA sequence: TGTGCCAGCACCCCCGACCCAGCCAAAAACATTCAGTACTTC. Translation gives CASTPDPAKNIQYF.

The rearrangement uses TRBV5-6 and TRBJ1-3; tentatively, D is TRBD1 (5 bases). There are 15 residues in the CDR3. Germline CDR1 and CDR2: SGHDT and YYEEEE. V lost 3 bases and J lost 2, with 12 bases in between. CDR3: CASSWFSGAGNTIYF. In DNA, the CDR3 is TGTGCCAGCAGCTGGTTTTCGGGGGCTGGAAACACCATATATTTT.

The V call is TRBV28, the J call TRBJ2-7, with D possibly TRBD2 on 6 matching bases. CDR1 is MDHEN, CDR2 SYDVKM, per germline. This CDR3 contains 13 residues. V lost 8 bases to trimming and J lost 4 bases, with 15 bases between them. CDR3 amino acids: CASLPGDTYEQYF. Here the CDR3 DNA reads TGTGCCAGCTTACCGGGAGATACGTACGAGCAGTACTTC.

V and J are TRBV18 and TRBJ2-2; 8 nucleotides agree with TRBD2. V was pared by 3 bases and J by 4 bases, with 10 bases of the junction left unmatched. This CDR3 has 17 amino acids. CDR1 KGHSH and CDR2 LQKENI come from the germline V gene. The CDR3 protein is CASSPIPPGGPTGELFF. Here the CDR3 DNA reads TGTGCCAGCTCACCTATTCCTCCGGGAGGGCCCACCGGGGAGCTGTTTTTT.

This chain joins TRBV7-2 and TRBJ1-1; D is undetermined. The V end lost 2 bases, the J end lost 10 bases, and 11 bases lay between the germline ends. CDR1 and CDR2 from the germline V gene are SGHTA and FQGNSA. The CDR3 is 12 amino acids. The CDR3 here is CASSLSLVGAFF. Here the CDR3 DNA reads TGTGCCAGCAGCTTATCTTTGGTTGGAGCTTTCTTT. The whole variable domain, remainder taken from reference TRBV7-2 and TRBJ1-1, is GAGVSQSPSNKVTEKGKDVELRCDPISGHTALYWYRQSLGQGLEFLIYFQGNSAPDKSGLPSDRFSAERTGGSVSTLTIQRTQQEDSAVYLCASSLSLVGAFFGQGTRLTVV.

With respect to this clone: It is likely a read error: a sequence one base away is far more abundant. The chain employs TRBV7-9 and TRBJ2-1, with a tentative D call TRBD2 (5 bases). Germline V gives CDR1 SEHNR, CDR2 FQNEAQ (reference sequence). This CDR3 has 14 amino acids. CDR3 sequence reads: CASNLASVDNEQFF. DNA of the CDR3: TGTGCCAGCAACTTAGCGTCCGTGGACAATGAGCAGTTCTTC.

V gene TRBV18 combines with J gene TRBJ1-4; 9 nucleotides match TRBD1. V shed 4 bases, J shed 5 bases, and the junction held 2 bases outside the gene matches. CDR1 is KGHSH, CDR2 LQKENI, per germline. CDR3 size: 14 residues. CDR3 sequence: CASSLGQGNEKLFF. The CDR3 nucleotides are TGTGCCAGCTCACTGGGACAGGGCAATGAAAAACTGTTTTTT. Full variable domain (missing parts from reference TRBV18 and TRBJ1-4): NAGVMQNPRHLVRRRGQEARLRCSPMKGHSHVYWYRQLPEEGLKFMVYLQKENIIDESGMPKERFSAEFPKEGPSILRIQQVVRGDSAAYFCASSLGQGNEKLFFGSGTQLSVL.

This clone has more than one count but fewer than ten. The same CDR3 also results from other DNA sequences found in this sample. J is TRBJ1-4 and V is TRBV11-2; TRBD1 aligns across 9 bases. V gave up 5 bases and J gave up 5 bases; unmatched junction bases: 6. CDR1 is SGHAT, CDR2 FQNNGV, per germline. The CDR3 runs to 15 residues. CDR3 region: CASSPPGTGNEKLFF. CDR3 sequence (DNA): TGTGCCAGCAGCCCCCCCGGGACAGGGAATGAAAAACTGTTTTTT.

The V and J genes are TRBV11-3 and TRBJ2-1, with D possibly TRBD2 on 5 matching bases. From germline, CDR1 is SGHNT and CDR2 YENEEA. Trimming left V 0 bases short and J 13 bases short, with 10 bases between. The CDR3 has 12 residues. The CDR3 DNA reads TGTGCCAGCAGCTTAGATCGTAGCGTCCAGTTCTTC. Translating it yields CASSLDRSVQFF.